One T cell receptor beta chain is described in this entry. This sample is part of a study of T cell clusters in autoimmune cytopenias. The CDR3 is 15 residues long. Germline values: CDR1 KGHSH, CDR2 LQKENI. One tube held mixed TRB-A and TRB-B primer pools for touch-down PCR. TCRdb reprocessed the multiplex PCR reads, with one entry per CDR3 protein and no DNA. This sample's table reports 14,000 to 15,000 distinct CDR3 sequences. TRB was amplified from roughly 0.25 ug of peripheral blood genomic DNA per sample. The same data also went into a second study, on T cell repertoires in aging, cancer and after chemotherapy. That source reports: In cancer patients, declining TCR diversity with age involved lost richness and lost evenness.

Sequenced sample: peripheral blood. V is TRBV18 and J is TRBJ2-3. The TCR originated in a human donor in good health. The CDR3 reads CASSPRDTVTDTQYF.